Listed below are T cell receptor beta chains from one sample, sequenced in a study of cytomegalovirus exposure and HLA in healthy donors. Method: immunoSEQ multiplex PCR; TCRdb's copy keeps in-frame clones and lacks some. The repertoire holds roughly 150,000 clones, about 74% seen once, with 2% to 2.5% in the top ten. Sequenced input: PBMCs. The receptors originated from a man between 25 and 39 years old in good health and CMV-seronegative. Each CDR3 is given without its conserved first and last residue. The D gene is left open where the match is weak.

J gene | D gene | V gene | CDR3 protein
TRBJ2-2 | TRBD1 | TRBV30 | AWSRTGASTGELF
TRBJ2-7 | TRBD2 | TRBV15 | ATREGPGFRGGEQY
TRBJ1-2 | NA | TRBV19 | ASSHPGSVLSYT
TRBJ2-7 | TRBD1 | TRBV15 | ATSSGTALAYEQY
TRBJ2-1 | TRBD1 | TRBV7-9 | ASSLGGTDSYNEQF
TRBJ1-2 | TRBD1 | TRBV14 | ASSQDVQGARGYT
TRBJ2-7 | TRBD1 | TRBV30 | AWSVTGDPYEQY
TRBJ2-1 | TRBD2 | TRBV6-4 | ASVMREPLPFEQF
TRBJ2-1 | NA | TRBV28 | ASSKGGAGSNEQF
TRBJ1-2 | TRBD1 | TRBV25-1 | ASSELREREGAFGYT
TRBJ1-2 | TRBD1 | TRBV7-8 | ASSLEDRGYGYT
TRBJ1-1 | TRBD1 | TRBV10-3 | AISDRGDTEAF
TRBJ1-5 | TRBD1 | TRBV7-3 | ASSYDRGRDSNQPQH
TRBJ1-1 | NA | TRBV4-2 | ASSQDEGVGTEAF
TRBJ2-6 | TRBD1 | TRBV27 | ASSLDRPLSPSGANVLT
TRBJ1-4 | NA | TRBV6-5 | ASSPPGGEKLF
TRBJ1-1 | NA | TRBV5-4 | ASSARDGGFPEAF
TRBJ1-3 | NA | TRBV4-1 | ASSQGPGSVGNTIY
TRBJ2-3 | NA | TRBV7-8 | ASSLGTGPSTDTQY
TRBJ2-7 | TRBD2 | TRBV18 | ASSPGLAESYEQY
TRBJ2-6 | NA | TRBV6-5 | ASSYFSSGANVLT
TRBJ1-2 | NA | TRBV5-4 | ASRLEGGTYGYT
TRBJ1-5 | TRBD1 | TRBV10-3 | AISGTGDPGHQPQH
TRBJ2-7 | TRBD1 | TRBV7-9 | ASSQRGTGGFEQY
TRBJ2-2 | TRBD1 | TRBV2 | ASNGQGQGELF
TRBJ1-2 | TRBD1 | TRBV6-6 | ASTLGGTGFGYT
TRBJ1-2 | NA | TRBV5-1 | ASSLAGANYGYT
TRBJ2-7 | NA | TRBV6-1 | ASRRGGNYEQY
TRBJ2-7 | NA | TRBV2 | ASRADGYEQY
TRBJ2-3 | NA | TRBV6-5 | ASSYDVGWSTQY
TRBJ2-1 | TRBD1 | TRBV7-3 | ASSAGQGPWNEQF
TRBJ1-5 | NA | TRBV12-1 | AYEGDDNQPQH
TRBJ2-2 | NA | TRBV18 | ASSPGTDGELF
TRBJ2-3 | NA | TRBV10-3 | AISDTSTDTQY
TRBJ2-3 | TRBD2 | TRBV6-5 | ASSYGTSGRMDTQY
TRBJ2-6 | NA | TRBV2 | ASSFADSSGANVLT
TRBJ2-3 | NA | TRBV7-2 | ASSLDPPTRLADTQY
TRBJ1-2 | TRBD1 | TRBV5-4 | ASSLLATGVSYGYT
TRBJ2-7 | NA | TRBV6-1 | ASSEWRVNEQY
TRBJ1-5 | TRBD1 | TRBV19 | ASSSTGDSNQPQH
TRBJ2-2 | TRBD1 | TRBV7-9 | ASSLPQGAANTGELF
TRBJ1-4 | TRBD1 | TRBV5-1 | ASSLGDRTGGEKLF
TRBJ1-3 | NA | TRBV29-1 | SVKQGENTIY
TRBJ2-3 | TRBD2 | TRBV7-3 | ASSLLAGGTTDTQY
TRBJ2-6 | NA | TRBV2 | ASSEVAGASGANVLT
TRBJ2-6 | NA | TRBV11-2 | ASSFLGGANVLT
TRBJ2-2 | NA | TRBV7-8 | ASSLGRSAGELF
NA | TRBD2 | TRBV19 | ASSGLADSVAYEQY
TRBJ1-4 | NA | TRBV11-2 | ASSLMRSLTNEKLF
TRBJ2-2 | NA | TRBV6-4 | ASSPREETGELF